One T cell receptor beta chain is described in this entry. In this sample, this clonotype turned up once. The antigen it recognizes is unknown. Per-base qualities were not stored, and no clone one base away is much larger. The record originates from a study of blood T cells in healthy people across ages (dated by TCRdb to 2014 to 2015). Broadly, across the study: In model experiments, template switching captured about one uniquely barcoded TCR beta cDNA molecule for every two T cells. Age-related changes in TCR beta repertoire diversity were measured in the study by deep sequencing normalized with unique cDNA molecular identifiers. The donors were divided into four age groups: young (average about 15 years), middle-aged (around 41), aged (about 60) and long-lived (roughly 82). To avoid experimental bias, donors of different ages were distributed randomly across sequencing lanes. Using the same blood draw, the study looked at two additional independent replicas of 1 million unique cDNA reads for two donors, one aged 18 to 30 and the other aged 80 or older. The paper as a whole reports these results and caveats: Estimates of total diversity based on one million sequenced T cells were considered lower bounds and underestimates. Compared with the aged group, the long-lived group had more naive CD4+ T cells, fewer expanded clones and increased TCR diversity, a pattern suggesting age selection. Bulk unsorted PBMC profiling prevented conclusive comparison of naive and antigen-experienced compartments. The percentage of naive T cells measured by flow cytometry correlated strongly with observed TCR beta diversity. Observed TCR beta diversity per million T cells fell roughly linearly with age, and a significant reduction was already apparent by age approximately 41. Donor CMV infection status was unknown, potentially confounding age-related changes in expanded clonotypes.

Between the V and J ends, shortened by 6 bases and 2 bases respectively, the junction contains 14 bases. CDR1 and CDR2 (SQVTM, ANQGSEA) derive from the germline V gene. The CDR3 numbers 13 residues from cysteine through phenylalanine. Just CDR3 DNA is preserved here, 39 bases in frame from base 1. The library was built by means of 5' RACE. TCRdb records Illumina HiSeq 2500 as the sequencer. A second PCR of 7 to 11 cycles was performed with a sample-barcoded 5' primer and a J-beta primer mix. Each TCR beta cDNA molecule received a unique molecular identifier from a template-switch 5' adaptor carrying 12 random nucleotides. Each sample yielded at least 2.5 million CDR3-containing paired-end reads. First-strand cDNA synthesis was performed from all RNA using the Mint cDNA synthesis kit, with priming by a TRBC-specific oligonucleotide. All cDNA was treated with uracil-DNA glycosylase and then went through a first 18-cycle PCR with the universal primers M1SS and BC2_uni_R. As for the authors' bioinformatics: Each sample was normalized by randomly selecting 1 million high-quality reads, each carrying a distinct molecular identifier. Reads sharing molecular identifiers were discarded rather than binned into consensus sequences. CDR3 identification, clonotype clustering and error correction used MiTCR with a Q25 quality threshold and the strictest error-elimination algorithm. A nonparametric unseen species model using Euler transformation provided a lower-bound estimate of total TCR beta diversity. Starting from the raw public reads, TCRdb applied fastp trimming at Q25, assembled clones with MiXCR and retained in-frame beta chains. Under each unique CDR3 protein, matching rows form one entry showing the most common genes and DNA. The V and J calls, along with clone size, are taken from TCRdb and not from the paper's own processing. For this sample there are hundreds of thousands of distinct CDR3 sequences; roughly 64% appear just once. The ten largest clones add up to about 20% of the sample.

The approximately 39 donors, aged about 6 to 100 years, were systemically healthy Caucasian individuals from Russia. Ten milliliters of peripheral blood were drawn from each donor into EDTA-treated Vacutainer tubes. Ficoll-Paque density-gradient centrifugation was used to isolate PBMCs, with at least 7 million per sample. Trizol reagent was used to extract total RNA from the PBMCs, yielding at least 5.5 micrograms per sample. The percentages of naive CD45RAhigh/CD27high T cells were determined by flow cytometry on a PBMC aliquot from every donor. The clonotype comes from a man aged 25-45 years in good health. The chain links TRBV29-1 with TRBJ2-7, with a weak D call of TRBD2 (7 bases match). Sequencing was carried out using blood. The nucleotide sequence reads as follows: TGCAGCGTCGGGTCGGGGGGCCCCTACGAGCAGTACTTC. It codes for CSVGSGGPYEQYF.